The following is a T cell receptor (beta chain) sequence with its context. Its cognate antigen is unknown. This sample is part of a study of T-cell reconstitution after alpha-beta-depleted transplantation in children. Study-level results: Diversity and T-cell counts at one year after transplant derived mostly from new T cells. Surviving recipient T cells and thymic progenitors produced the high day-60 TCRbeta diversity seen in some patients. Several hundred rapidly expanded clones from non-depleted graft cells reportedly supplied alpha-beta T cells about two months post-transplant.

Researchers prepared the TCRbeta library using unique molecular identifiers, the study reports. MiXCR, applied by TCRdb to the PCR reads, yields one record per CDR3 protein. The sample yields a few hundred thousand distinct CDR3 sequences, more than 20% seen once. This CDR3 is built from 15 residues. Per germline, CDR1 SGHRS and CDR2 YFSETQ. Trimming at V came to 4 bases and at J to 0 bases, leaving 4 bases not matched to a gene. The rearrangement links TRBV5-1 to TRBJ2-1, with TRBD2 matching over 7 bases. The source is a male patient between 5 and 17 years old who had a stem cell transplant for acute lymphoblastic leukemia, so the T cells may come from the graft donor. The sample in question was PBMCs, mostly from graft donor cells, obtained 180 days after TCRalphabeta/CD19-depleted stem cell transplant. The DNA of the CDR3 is TGCGCCAGCAGCACGGGAGGACTCTCCTACAATGAGCAGTTCTTC. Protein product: CASSTGGLSYNEQFF.